There are a few counts of the clone carrying this T cell receptor (beta chain). This sample is part of a study of response to subunit inactivated influenza vaccine. CDR3 length: 16 residues. Trimming took 3 bases from V and 9 from J; bases not matched to a gene: 7. TCRdb ran MiXCR on the RT-PCR reads and lists one entry per CDR3 protein. Of 500,000 to 550,000 distinct CDR3 sequences listed, less than 7.5% are singletons. The TCR originated in a man aged 50-75 years who received an inactivated influenza vaccine. Material: PBMCs from blood, obtained 23 to 25 months after vaccination. The chain uses TRBV12-3 or TRBV12-4 and TRBJ2-1; 14 nucleotides agree with TRBD2. The CDR3 sequence is CASSFQGTSGGSEQFF. In nucleotides, the CDR3 is TGTGCCAGCAGTTTCCAAGGGACTAGCGGGGGTTCTGAGCAGTTCTTC.